The 30 T cell receptor beta chains reported below all come from one sample, sequenced in a study of T-cell memory formation after mild COVID-19. TCRdb recomputed calls from the 5' RACE reads with MiXCR, one row per CDR3 protein. The sample contains fewer than 650,000 distinct CDR3 sequences, approximately 15% of which appear only once. Sample: PBMCs or a T cell subset sorted from them (not recorded which). The receptors stem from an adult woman who had mild COVID-19 (a few samples of this study predate the infection). Cell type and time point are not known.

The V call is TRBV12-3 or TRBV12-4, the J call TRBJ1-2, with TRBD1 matching over 8 bases. J lost 0 bases, V lost 4 bases, and 1 base had no gene match. This CDR3 is built from 14 residues. CDR3 bases: TGTGCCAGCAGTTCACAGGGGGCTAACTATGGCTACACCTTC. As protein: CASSSQGANYGYTF.

There are a few counts of this clonotype. V gene TRBV4-2 combines with J gene TRBJ2-5; D not certain. This CDR3 has 14 amino acids. V gave up 0 bases and J gave up 2 bases, with 7 bases separating them. Germline V CDR1 and CDR2: LGHNA, YNFKEQ. The CDR3 DNA reads TGTGCCAGCAGCCAAGATACTGTACAAGAGACCCAGTACTTC. Translating it yields CASSQDTVQETQYF.

This rearrangement joins TRBV20-1 to TRBJ1-1; D remains unclear. The CDR3 consists of 13 residues. Germline loops: CDR1 DFQATT, CDR2 SNEGSKA (reference sequence). V lost 6 bases and J 0 bases, leaving 11 bases between the germline ends. CDR3 in DNA: TGCAGTGCCGATGGGCAGATGAACACTGAAGCTTTCTTT. Translation gives CSADGQMNTEAFF.

This clonotype was seen a handful of times. The rearrangement links TRBV20-1 to TRBJ2-4; 10 nucleotides align to TRBD2. Germline V gives CDR1 DFQATT, CDR2 SNEGSKA (reference sequence). J lost 0 bases, V lost 2 bases, and 7 bases had no gene match. The CDR3 loop spans 17 amino acids. CDR3 coding DNA: TGCAGTGCTAGAAAGAGGACTAGCGGAGTAGCCAAAAACATTCAGTACTTC. It codes for CSARKRTSGVAKNIQYF.

This clonotype was counted at least ten times. The gene calls are TRBV18 and TRBJ2-7, with TRBD2 matching over 12 bases. Germline CDR1 is KGHSH and CDR2 is LQKENI. The ends lost 8 bases at V and 3 bases at J; junction bases unmatched: 5. This CDR3 is 14 amino acids long. CDR3 in DNA: TGTGCCAGCAGCCCGACTAGCGGGAGCTACGAGCAGTACTTC. This encodes CASSPTSGSYEQYF.

The chain is built from TRBV6-1 and TRBJ1-5; no clear D. The CDR3 covers 17 residues. Between the trimmed V and J ends, which lost 0 bases and 0 bases, there was a span of 12 bases. Germline V gene data show CDR1 as MNHNS and CDR2 as SASEGT. As DNA, the CDR3 is TGTGCCAGCAGTGAAGCGCAAGTAACCCATAGCAATCAGCCCCAGCATTTT. The encoded protein is CASSEAQVTHSNQPQHF.

This clonotype was observed a handful of times. V usage is TRBV7-8 and J usage is TRBJ1-1; possibly TRBD1 for D (6 bases). Germline assignment: CDR1 SGHVS and CDR2 FQNEAQ. V was trimmed by 5 bases and J by 5 bases, leaving 18 bases between them. There are 15 residues in the CDR3. As DNA, the CDR3 is TGTGCCAGCAGCAAAGAGGGGGGCGCTTTTACTGAAGCTTTCTTT. Translation: CASSKEGGAFTEAFF.

The chain has TRBV5-1 and TRBJ2-3; perhaps TRBD1 as D (6 bases). This CDR3 is built from 17 residues. V lost 0 bases and J lost 3, with 17 bases in between. Germline V gives CDR1 SGHRS, CDR2 YFSETQ. The chain's CDR3 is CASSLGSAGARTDTQYF. CDR3 coding DNA: TGCGCCAGCAGCTTGGGGTCCGCAGGGGCTAGGACAGATACGCAGTATTTT.

This clonotype was detected a few times. V is TRBV7-9 and J is TRBJ2-5, with D hard to call. CDR1 is SEHNR, CDR2 FQNEAQ, per germline (reference sequence). Deletions cut 1 base from V and 5 bases from J, with 14 bases between. The CDR3 has 15 residues. The CDR3 coding sequence is TGTGCCAGCAGCTTAGGTGGCAGCTTGCGGGAGACCCAGTACTTC. This gives the protein CASSLGGSLRETQYF.

This clonotype appeared many times. The genes are TRBV5-1 and TRBJ2-2; unclear D gene. The germline V gene encodes CDR1 SGHRS and CDR2 YFSETQ. The V end lost 5 bases, the J end lost 0 bases, and 14 bases lay between the germline ends. This CDR3 is 16 amino acids long. The CDR3 loop reads CASSGVQTTNTGELFF. Written as DNA, the CDR3 is TGCGCCAGCAGTGGGGTACAGACCACGAACACCGGGGAGCTGTTTTTT.

This chain uses TRBV20-1 with TRBJ2-7, with 8 bases identical to TRBD1. The CDR3 length is 16 residues. CDR1 and CDR2 (germline): DFQATT, SNEGSKA (reference sequence). With V trimmed by 0 bases and J by 3 bases, 10 bases remained unmatched. The CDR3 coding sequence is TGCAGTGCTAGAGATATCCGAGACAGGGGCCTCTACGAGCAGTACTTC. This translates into CSARDIRDRGLYEQYF.

The V gene is TRBV5-6, the J gene TRBJ1-2, with D maybe TRBD1 (5 bases). The CDR3 has 16 residues. From germline, CDR1 is SGHDT and CDR2 YYEEEE. V dropped 0 bases and J dropped 3 bases, with 15 bases sitting between them. CDR3 DNA: TGTGCCAGCAGCTTGGGGGCAGAGGGGCGAGACTATGGCTACACCTTC. It translates to CASSLGAEGRDYGYTF.

The J gene is TRBJ1-6, the V gene TRBV20-1; a possible D gene is TRBD1 (5 bases). The V and J ends lost 3 bases and 0 bases respectively, with 9 bases between them. The CDR3 consists of 15 residues. Germline CDR1 and CDR2: DFQATT and SNEGSKA (reference sequence). The CDR3 DNA reads TGCAGTGCTAGGGGGGGGAGCTCCTATAATTCACCCCTCCACTTT. Residues: CSARGGSSYNSPLHF.

This clonotype was observed many times. A junction end diverges from the germline sequence, so it may reflect a read error. The chain couples TRBV12-3 or TRBV12-4 to TRBJ2-3; D gene ambiguous. The CDR3 spans 14 residues. CDR3 region: CASRLGAFTDTQYF. The CDR3 DNA is TGTGCCAGCAGGTTAGGAGCTTTCACAGATACGCAGTATTTT.

The rearrangement joins TRBV6-2 or TRBV6-3 to TRBJ2-7; 7 bases are shared with TRBD1. Germline lookup yields CDR1 MNHEY and CDR2 SVGEGT. With V trimmed by 2 bases and J by 3 bases, 10 bases remained unmatched. The CDR3 totals 16 residues. The CDR3 region has the DNA TGTGCCAGCAGTTACACACCGGGACAGATCCTCTACGAGCAGTACTTC. This codes for CASSYTPGQILYEQYF.

The CDR3, as DNA: TGTGCCAGCACCCCGGGAGCAGGGGAATACTATGGCTACACCTTC. Protein sequence: CASTPGAGEYYGYTF. The chain uses TRBV7-9 and TRBJ1-2; D might be TRBD1 (6 bases). V dropped 7 bases and J dropped 3 bases, with 18 bases sitting between them. The CDR3 has 15 amino acids. Germline-derived CDR1 and CDR2 are SEHNR and FQNEAQ (reference sequence).

The rearrangement uses TRBV5-1 and TRBJ1-1; D ambiguous. This CDR3 is built from 15 residues. Trimming removed 0 bases at V and 4 bases at J, with 13 bases between. Germline V gives CDR1 SGHRS, CDR2 YFSETQ. CDR3 amino acids: CASSLAGPAGTEAFF. DNA for the CDR3: TGCGCCAGCAGCTTGGCCGGTCCTGCCGGCACTGAAGCTTTCTTT. Combining the CDR3 with reference TRBV5-1 and TRBJ1-1 gives the whole variable domain KAGVTQTPRYLIKTRGQQVTLSCSPISGHRSVSWYQQTPGQGLQFLFEYFSETQRNKGNFPGRFSGRQFSNSRSEMNVSTLELGDSALYLCASSLAGPAGTEAFFGQGTRLTVV.

The sample holds a few counts of this clonotype. CDR3: CASSFQTANTEAFF. CDR3 nucleotide sequence: TGTGCCAGCAGCTTCCAGACAGCGAACACTGAAGCTTTCTTT. The chain uses TRBV7-8 and TRBJ1-1, with a possible D match to TRBD1 (5 bases). Germline assignment: CDR1 SGHVS and CDR2 FQNEAQ. Trimming removed 3 bases at V and 1 base at J, with 9 bases between. The CDR3 runs to 14 residues.

This clonotype appeared many times. The chain joins TRBV5-1 to TRBJ2-1, with 9 bases fitting TRBD2. Germline V lookup: CDR1 SGHRS, CDR2 YFSETQ. The J segment lost 4 bases and the V segment lost 0 bases, leaving 8 bases of the junction unmatched. The CDR3 contains 17 residues. CDR3 coding DNA: TGCGCCAGCAGCTTGGGACCAAGCGGGAGGACGTACAATGAGCAGTTCTTC. Encoded protein: CASSLGPSGRTYNEQFF.

V and J are TRBV12-3 or TRBV12-4 and TRBJ1-1; D ambiguous. V lost 3 bases, J lost 4 bases, and 15 bases lay in between. The CDR3 covers 15 residues. The CDR3 DNA reads as TGTGCCAGCAGTTTCCAGCCCGAGGTTGGCACTGAAGCTTTCTTT. It is translated as CASSFQPEVGTEAFF.

This clonotype turned up a few times. The chain joins TRBV19 to TRBJ1-6; 7 nucleotides agree with TRBD1. Losses at the gene ends were 5 bases for V and 7 bases for J; bases not matched to a gene: 14. The V gene's germline CDR1 is LNHDA and CDR2 SQIVND (reference sequence). This CDR3 is built from 17 residues. This CDR3 is CASSFPQGDYSNSPLHF. The CDR3 DNA is TGTGCCAGTAGTTTCCCTCAGGGGGATTACTCCAATTCACCCCTCCACTTT.

This clonotype occurred once. The chain is built from TRBV20-1 and TRBJ1-5, with a weak D call TRBD1 (5 bases). The V and J ends lost 4 bases and 8 bases respectively, with 12 bases between them. The V gene's germline CDR1 is DFQATT and CDR2 SNEGSKA (reference sequence). The CDR3 has 12 residues. The CDR3 DNA follows: TGCAGTGCTATTTCGGGGGAGGAGCCCCAGCATTTT. Encoded protein: CSAISGEEPQHF.

This sequence joins TRBV9 and TRBJ1-4, with TRBD1 matching over 10 bases. This CDR3 contains 14 residues. V trimming: 4 bases; J trimming: 9 bases; junction bases outside the gene matches: 6. Germline V lookup: CDR1 SGDLS, CDR2 YYNGEE. The CDR3 DNA sequence: TGTGCCAGCAGCTCGGGAGACAGGGGGCAAAAACTGTTTTTT. Its translation is CASSSGDRGQKLFF.

The sample holds a few counts of this clonotype. The genes are TRBV7-8 and TRBJ2-3; 8 bases are shared with TRBD2. Germline-derived CDR1 and CDR2 are SGHVS and FQNEAQ. The CDR3 totals 16 residues. The V gene end was trimmed by 2 bases and the J gene end by 3 bases; junction bases not matched to a gene: 7. The CDR3, as DNA: TGTGCCAGCAGCTTACCGGCAAGCGGGGGTACAGATACGCAGTATTTT. Protein product: CASSLPASGGTDTQYF. Supplemented by reference TRBV7-8 and TRBJ2-3, the full variable domain reads GAGVSQSPRYKVAKRGQDVALRCDPISGHVSLFWYQQALGQGPEFLTYFQNEAQLDKSGLPSDRFFAERPEGSVSTLKIQRTQQEDSAVYLCASSLPASGGTDTQYFGPGTRLTVL.

The chain uses TRBV24-1 and TRBJ2-1; 8 nucleotides align to TRBD1. The germline V gene has CDR1 KGHDR and CDR2 SFDVKD. The CDR3 extends over 16 amino acids. V shed 4 bases, J shed 7 bases, and the junction held 11 bases outside the gene matches. The CDR3 sequence is CATSDPGQGERNEQFF. In DNA form, the CDR3 reads TGTGCCACCAGTGACCCAGGACAGGGAGAAAGGAATGAGCAGTTCTTC.

The rearrangement links TRBV9 to TRBJ1-5; the D gene is possibly TRBD1 (6 bases). The ends were cut back, 0 bases at V and 5 bases at J, with 9 bases in the middle. Germline lookup yields CDR1 SGDLS and CDR2 YYNGEE. The CDR3 is made up of 14 amino acids. DNA for the CDR3: TGTGCCAGCAGCGTAGGGGACACATATCAGCCCCAGCATTTT. It yields the protein CASSVGDTYQPQHF.

The V call is TRBV11-3, the J call TRBJ2-2; TRBD2 matches 8 bases. Germline V gives CDR1 SGHNT, CDR2 YENEEA. The CDR3 totals 17 residues. Unmatched junction bases numbered 12, after V lost 3 bases and J lost 6 bases. CDR3 sequence reads: CASSFDTSGLGAGELFF. DNA of the CDR3: TGTGCCAGCAGCTTCGATACTAGCGGACTTGGGGCCGGGGAGCTGTTTTTT.

The sample holds many counts of this clonotype. The J gene is TRBJ2-2, the V gene TRBV7-6; D is possibly TRBD2 (6 bases). Trimming removed 5 bases from V and 7 bases from J, with 14 bases in between. Germline CDR1 SGHVS, CDR2 FNYEAQ. This CDR3 comprises 14 residues. CDR3 nucleotide sequence: TGTGCCAGCAGCGGGACTTCTATGGGCGGGGAGCTGTTTTTT. Its protein is CASSGTSMGGELFF.

The V gene is TRBV4-3, the J gene TRBJ2-3, with 10 bases lining up with TRBD2. V shed 1 base, J shed 5 bases, and the junction held 6 bases outside the gene matches. Looked up from germline, CDR1 is LGHNA and CDR2 is YSLEER. The CDR3 is made up of 16 amino acids. Here the CDR3 reads CASSQALAGGLDTQYF. The CDR3 DNA sequence: TGCGCCAGCAGCCAAGCATTAGCGGGAGGTTTAGATACGCAGTATTTT.

This rearrangement joins TRBV5-1 to TRBJ2-3, with TRBD2 matching 11 bases. This CDR3 region has 16 residues. Germline values: CDR1 SGHRS, CDR2 YFSETQ. The ends lost 5 bases at V and 5 bases at J; junction bases unmatched: 10. The CDR3 nucleotides are TGCGCCAGCAGAGTTAGACTAGCGGGGCCCAAAGATACGCAGTATTTT. Protein: CASRVRLAGPKDTQYF.